The 11 T cell receptor beta chains reported below all come from one sample, sequenced in a study of shared clonotypes between healthy human individuals. This table comes from immunoSEQ multiplex PCR, and its TCRdb copy is limited to in-frame clones, with some not included. The sample has approximately 1,500,000 clones; approximately 96% are singletons. The sample taken for sequencing was naive CD4+ T cells sorted from blood. The subset: CD45RA+ positively selected. The receptor set was obtained from a man younger than 45 in good health.

The chain links TRBV5-1 to TRBJ1-4, with 9 bases identical to TRBD1. The trim removed 4 bases at V and 6 bases at J, leaving 7 bases unmatched. The CDR3 length is 15 residues. The germline CDR1 and CDR2 sequences are SGHRS and YFSETQ. The CDR3 is CASSVIGTGYEKLFF. DNA of the CDR3: TGCGCCAGCAGCGTAATCGGGACAGGGTATGAAAAACTGTTTTTT.

This chain connects TRBV7-8 to TRBJ2-3; 7 bases are a match to TRBD2. CDR3 length: 12 amino acids. CDR1 and CDR2 (germline): SGHVS, FQNEAQ. With 1 base clipped from V and 8 bases from J, the junction kept 0 bases outside the gene matches. The CDR3 sequence is CASSLGGSTQYF. The DNA for the CDR3 is TGTGCCAGCAGCTTAGGCGGGAGTACGCAGTATTTT.

This chain joins TRBV6-5 and TRBJ2-1; D remains unclear. Germline assignment: CDR1 MNHEY and CDR2 SVGAGI. This CDR3 comprises 13 residues. Trimming took 2 bases from V and 7 from J, leaving 9 bases between them. The DNA for the CDR3 is TGTGCCAGCAGTTACGTCGCTAGGAATGAGCAGTTCTTC. Its translation is CASSYVARNEQFF.

The gene calls are TRBV6-1 and TRBJ2-7; 7 positions match TRBD1. This CDR3 has 15 residues. Looked up from germline, CDR1 is MNHNS and CDR2 is SASEGT. Unmatched junction bases numbered 6, after V lost 2 bases and J lost 2 bases. The CDR3 loop is CASSEPTGQTYEQYF. In DNA form, the CDR3 reads TGTGCCAGCAGTGAACCGACAGGGCAGACCTACGAGCAGTACTTC.

The V and J genes are TRBV30 and TRBJ2-6, with a tentative D call TRBD1 (6 bases). This CDR3 contains 16 residues. The V gene's germline CDR1 is GTSNPN and CDR2 SVGIG (reference sequence). V gave up 4 bases and J gave up 0 bases, with 13 bases separating them. CDR3 DNA: TGTGCCTGGAACAGGGCCCTACTCTCTGGGGCCAACGTCCTGACTTTC. As protein: CAWNRALLSGANVLTF.

The J gene is TRBJ1-2, the V gene TRBV4-3; maybe TRBD1 (5 bases). The V gene lost 4 bases and the J gene lost 4 bases, with 34 bases spanning the gap. CDR3 size: 21 residues. Germline V gives CDR1 LGHNA, CDR2 YSLEER. In DNA form, the CDR3 reads TGCGCCAGCAGCCCAAGAGTACGGGGCCCCTCAAGCGACATTACCGGCTATGGCTACACCTTC. Its translation: CASSPRVRGPSSDITGYGYTF.

Concerning this clone: The sample holds other DNA sequences that translate to the same CDR3. V gene TRBV7-2 combines with J gene TRBJ2-1, with 13 bases that match TRBD2. From germline, CDR1 is SGHTA and CDR2 FQGNSA. The CDR3 sequence is 15 residues long. After removal of 5 bases from V and 4 bases from J, the junction contained 2 bases not matched to a gene. CDR3 region: CASSPLAGGYNEQFF. The CDR3 region has the DNA TGTGCCAGCAGCCCACTAGCGGGAGGGTACAATGAGCAGTTCTTC.

J is TRBJ2-1 and V is TRBV7-2; D is possibly TRBD2 (6 bases). Trimming took 5 bases from V and 5 from J, leaving 19 bases between them. Per the germline V gene, CDR1 is SGHTA and CDR2 is FQGNSA. The CDR3 length is 16 residues. CDR3 in DNA: TGTGCCAGCAGCCACACTTACAGTGGGAGGCACAATGAGCAGTTCTTC. This codes for CASSHTYSGRHNEQFF.

The rearrangement links TRBV6-5 to TRBJ1-1; D is unclear. The V and J ends lost 6 bases and 1 base respectively, with 12 bases between them. Germline lookup yields CDR1 MNHEY and CDR2 SVGAGI. CDR3 length: 14 residues. CDR3 protein: CASRDLRTNTEAFF. The CDR3 DNA reads as TGTGCCAGCAGGGATCTTAGAACGAACACTGAAGCTTTCTTT.

This chain connects TRBV5-1 to TRBJ2-7; 8 bases are shared with TRBD1. From germline, CDR1 is SGHRS and CDR2 YFSETQ. This CDR3 contains 15 residues. V shed 2 bases, J shed 5 bases, and the junction held 9 bases outside the gene matches. The DNA of the CDR3 is TGCGCCAGCAGCTTATCCGGGACAGGATTTGACGAGCAGTACTTC. Protein sequence: CASSLSGTGFDEQYF.

The chain recombines TRBV6-5 with TRBJ2-2, with D maybe TRBD1 (5 bases). The ends were cut back, 6 bases at V and 4 bases at J, with 9 bases in the middle. There are 13 residues in the CDR3. Per the germline V gene, CDR1 is MNHEY and CDR2 is SVGAGI. The CDR3 bases are TGTGCCAGCAGACGCAGGGCCACCGGGGAGCTGTTTTTT. Residues: CASRRRATGELFF.